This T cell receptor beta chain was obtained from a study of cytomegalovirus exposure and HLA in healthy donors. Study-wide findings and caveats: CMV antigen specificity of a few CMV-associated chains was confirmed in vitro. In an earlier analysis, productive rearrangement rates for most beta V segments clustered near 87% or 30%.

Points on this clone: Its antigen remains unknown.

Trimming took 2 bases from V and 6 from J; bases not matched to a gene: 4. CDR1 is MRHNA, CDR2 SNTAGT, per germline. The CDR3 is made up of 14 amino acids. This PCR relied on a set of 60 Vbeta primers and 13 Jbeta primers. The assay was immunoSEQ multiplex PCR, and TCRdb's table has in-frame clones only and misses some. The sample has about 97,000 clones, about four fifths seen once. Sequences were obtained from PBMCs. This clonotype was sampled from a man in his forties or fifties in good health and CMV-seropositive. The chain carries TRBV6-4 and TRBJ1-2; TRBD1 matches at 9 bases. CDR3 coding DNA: TGTGCCAGCAGTGACCCCGGACAGGGGCATGGCTACACCTTC. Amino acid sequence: CASSDPGQGHGYTF.